One TCR beta chain is described in this entry. This entry belongs to a study of shared clonotypes between healthy human individuals. Study summary: Each donor's CD8 memory used one plate, CD8 naive two, each CD4 subset three.

Assay used: immunoSEQ multiplex PCR; TCRdb lists only in-frame clones, some missing. The sample yields roughly 2,000,000 clones, about 95% seen once. The CDR3 totals 14 residues. CDR1 is SNHLY, CDR2 FYNNEI, per germline. The V and J ends lost 2 bases and 10 bases respectively, with 12 bases between them. CD45RO negativity and positive selection for CCR7 defined naive CD8 cells, a population that excluded terminally differentiated effector memory CD45RA+ cells. The TCR was taken from a man between 18 and 35 years old in good health. The V call is TRBV2, the J call TRBJ1-6; possibly TRBD1 for D (5 bases). The sequencing input was naive CD8+ T cells sorted from blood. CDR3 region: CASSETGDRSPLHF. The CDR3 DNA sequence: TGTGCCAGCAGTGAAACGGGGGATCGATCACCCCTCCACTTT. The entire variable domain, with the rest obtained from reference TRBV2 and TRBJ1-6, is as follows: EPEVTQTPSHQVTQMGQEVILRCVPISNHLYFYWYRQILGQKVEFLVSFYNNEISEKSEIFDDQFSVERPDGSNFTLKIRSTKLEDSAMYFCASSETGDRSPLHFGNGTRLTVT.